This T cell receptor (beta chain) was sequenced in a study of human CD8 memory T cell subsets. The CDR3 extends over 15 amino acids. Germline CDR1 is SGHTA and CDR2 is FQGNSA. TCR beta libraries were made by UMI-labeled 5' RACE. Original methodology: Clonotype counts of functional CDR3 beta ranged from 3,000 to 18,000 in each TCR beta library. TCRdb reprocessed the 5' RACE reads, with one entry per CDR3 protein and no DNA. The V and J calls, along with clone size, are taken from TCRdb and not from the paper's own processing. Its listing shows 4,000 or so distinct CDR3 sequences. The chain has TRBV7-2 and TRBJ2-7; without DNA, the TCRdb call of TRBD1 cannot be checked. The sequenced sample was CD8+ effector memory T cells (TEM) sorted from PBMCs. Indicated subset: effector memory CD8 T cells, CCR7- CD45RO+ CD95+. The sequence was collected from a human donor in good health. CDR3 amino acids: CASSRDGTAAYEQYF.